A single sample gave rise to the 15 T cell receptor beta chains below, sequenced in a study of blood T cell repertoires in COVID-19. Clones were sequenced by immunoSEQ multiplex PCR, and TCRdb holds only the in-frame ones, with some missing. Among under 350,000 clones, around 90% were seen once, and the ten largest hold 2.2%. The sequenced sample was peripheral blood. The receptors were gathered from a man between 50 and 59 years old with acute or convalescent COVID-19.

The rearrangement uses TRBV18 and TRBJ1-5; 7 bases are a match to TRBD1. The CDR3 has 18 amino acids. CDR1 and CDR2 from the germline V gene are KGHSH and LQKENI. Trimming removed 1 base from V and 0 bases from J; junction bases left unmatched: 9. CDR3 region: CASSPLAAGGYSNQPQHF. The CDR3 coding sequence is TGTGCCAGCTCACCACTGGCGGCAGGGGGATATAGCAATCAGCCCCAGCATTTT.

This sequence joins TRBV27 and TRBJ1-2; possibly TRBD1 for D (6 bases). V lost 10 bases and J lost 8, with 11 bases in between. The CDR3 covers 10 residues. CDR1 is MNHEY, CDR2 SMNVEV, per germline (reference sequence). The CDR3 here is CAIRGGGYTF. The DNA for the CDR3 is TGTGCCATTAGGGGGGGAGGCTACACCTTC.

The chain uses TRBV7-9 and TRBJ1-1; no clear D gene. Germline CDR1 SEHNR, CDR2 FQNEAQ (reference sequence). The CDR3 spans 14 residues. V lost 1 base and J 5 bases, leaving 11 bases between the germline ends. CDR3 residues: CASSLVGLGTEAFF. The CDR3 DNA reads TGTGCCAGCAGCTTAGTCGGCCTAGGAACTGAAGCTTTCTTT.

The gene calls are TRBV20-1 and TRBJ2-3; 11 bases match TRBD2. This CDR3 has 16 amino acids. Germline assignment: CDR1 DFQATT and CDR2 SNEGSKA (reference sequence). V was clipped by 3 bases and J by 3 bases; unmatched bases: 8. In DNA, the CDR3 is TGCAGTGCTAGTGGGGCTAGCGGGGGGTGGACAGATACGCAGTATTTT. It translates to CSASGASGGWTDTQYF.

The genes are TRBV5-1 and TRBJ1-5; 9 positions match TRBD1. From germline, CDR1 is SGHRS and CDR2 YFSETQ. This CDR3 contains 17 residues. J was trimmed by 2 bases and V by 0 bases; bases with no gene match: 6. The CDR3 sequence is CASSLEGQGSGNQPQHF. As DNA, the CDR3 is TGCGCCAGCAGCTTGGAGGGACAGGGCAGCGGCAATCAGCCCCAGCATTTT.

This chain uses TRBV2 with TRBJ2-3; D not certain. With 6 bases removed from V and 6 bases from J, the gap between germline ends came to 7 bases. From germline, CDR1 is SNHLY and CDR2 FYNNEI. The CDR3 runs 11 residues. The CDR3 sequence: CASRIQDTQYF. For the CDR3, the DNA is TGTGCCAGCAGGATTCAGGATACGCAGTATTTT.

Regarding this clone: Its ends do not fully match the called genes, so a read error is possible. V is TRBV11-2 and J is TRBJ2-7; 9 nucleotides agree with TRBD1. Germline V gene lookup returns CDR1 SGHAT and CDR2 FQNNGV. The CDR3 extends over 15 amino acids. The CDR3 region is CASSLAVLPGTGSDF. As DNA, the CDR3 is TGTGCCAGCAGCTTAGCGGTTCTTCCCGGGACAGGGTCTGACTTC.

This clone appeared a single time. This chain uses TRBV15 with TRBJ1-6, with unresolved D. Between the trimmed V and J ends, which lost 0 bases and 0 bases, there was a span of 12 bases. Germline V CDR1 and CDR2: LNHNV, YYDKDF (reference sequence). CDR3 length: 18 residues. CDR3 protein: CATSRDIIRISYNSPLHF. CDR3 nucleotide sequence: TGTGCCACCAGCAGAGATATAATTCGTATCTCCTATAATTCACCCCTCCACTTT.

The chain carries TRBV3-1 (or the pseudogene TRBV3-2) and TRBJ1-5; 7 bases fit TRBD1. CDR3 length: 14 amino acids. Germline CDR1 and CDR2: LGHDT and YNNKEL (reference sequence). The J segment lost 10 bases and the V segment lost 3 bases, leaving 9 bases of the junction unmatched. This CDR3 is CASSHTGDRGPQHF. CDR3 nucleotides: TGTGCCAGCAGCCACACAGGGGACCGGGGACCCCAGCATTTT.

The V gene is TRBV27, the J gene TRBJ2-1, with 9 positions matching TRBD1. J lost 7 bases, V lost 4 bases, and 17 bases had no gene match. The CDR3 length is 18 residues. Looked up from germline, CDR1 is MNHEY and CDR2 is SMNVEV (reference sequence). The CDR3 protein is CASSSHYRQGVRLNEQFF. In DNA, the CDR3 is TGTGCCAGCAGTTCACATTACCGACAGGGGGTTCGGTTGAATGAGCAGTTCTTC.

The table lists this clone with a few counts. J is TRBJ2-3 and V is TRBV10-1; 8 bases agree with TRBD2. The J segment lost 4 bases and the V segment lost 3 bases, leaving 3 bases of the junction unmatched. The CDR3 consists of 14 residues. Per the germline V gene, CDR1 is WNHNN and CDR2 is SYGVQD (reference sequence). The CDR3 loop is CASSELAGSDTQYF. CDR3 DNA: TGCGCCAGCAGTGAATTAGCGGGGTCAGATACGCAGTATTTT.

This clone was detected only once. V is TRBV7-3 and J is TRBJ1-1, with TRBD1 matching 7 bases. The V segment lost 3 bases and the J segment 2 bases; nucleotides outside the gene matches: 18. Germline-derived CDR1 and CDR2 are SGHTA and FQGTGA. This CDR3 is built from 19 residues. The CDR3 bases are TGTGCCAGCAGCTTGATCCCAGGAAGACAGGGAGAAAGTAACACTGAAGCTTTCTTT. Protein product: CASSLIPGRQGESNTEAFF.

The chain joins TRBV5-6 to TRBJ1-1; TRBD1 might be the D (6 bases). CDR3 size: 12 residues. V dropped 3 bases and J dropped 6 bases, with 9 bases sitting between them. Germline V lookup: CDR1 SGHDT, CDR2 YYEEEE. CDR3 protein: CASSSDSSEAFF. CDR3 DNA sequence: TGTGCCAGCAGCTCGGACAGTTCTGAAGCTTTCTTT.

This CDR3 reads CASSPDRGNQPQHF. Written as DNA, the CDR3 is TGTGCCAGTAGTCCTGACAGGGGCAATCAGCCCCAGCATTTT. V gene TRBV19 combines with J gene TRBJ1-5, with 7 bases lining up with TRBD1. The ends lost 5 bases at V and 2 bases at J; junction bases unmatched: 3. This CDR3 is built from 14 residues. The germline V gene encodes CDR1 LNHDA and CDR2 SQIVND (reference sequence). The entire variable domain, with the rest obtained from reference TRBV19 and TRBJ1-5, is as follows: DGGITQSPKYLFRKEGQNVTLSCEQNLNHDAMYWYRQDPGQGLRLIYYSQIVNDFQKGDIAEGYSVSREKKESFPLTVTSAQKNPTAFYLCASSPDRGNQPQHFGDGTRLSIL.

The chain carries TRBV7-3 and TRBJ2-3, with D uncertain. The CDR3 is 13 residues long. Germline CDR1 SGHTA, CDR2 FQGTGA. V was cut by 5 bases and J by 1 base, with 7 bases left in between. The CDR3 spells CASSPPGTDTQYF. Here the CDR3 DNA reads TGTGCCAGCAGCCCCCCGGGCACAGATACGCAGTATTTT.